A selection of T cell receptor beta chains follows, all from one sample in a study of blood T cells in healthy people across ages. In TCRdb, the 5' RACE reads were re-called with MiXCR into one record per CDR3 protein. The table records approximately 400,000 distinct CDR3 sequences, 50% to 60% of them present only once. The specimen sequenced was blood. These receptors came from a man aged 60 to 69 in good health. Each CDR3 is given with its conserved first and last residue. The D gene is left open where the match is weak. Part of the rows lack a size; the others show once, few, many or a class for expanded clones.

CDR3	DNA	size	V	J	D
CASSQDPGQGTTGYGYTF	TGTGCCAGCAGCCAAGACCCGGGACAGGGAACTACCGGCTATGGCTACACCTTC	-	TRBV4-2	TRBJ1-2	TRBD1
CASSQGLAVPYEQYF	TGCGCCAGCAGCCAAGGCCTCGCGGTCCCCTACGAGCAGTACTTC	few	TRBV4-1	TRBJ2-7	-
CASSLPRQASSYEQYF	TGTGCCAGCTCACTGCCCCGACAGGCCAGCTCCTACGAGCAGTACTTC	-	TRBV7-2	TRBJ2-7	-
CASSLAAREQYF	TGTGCCAGCAGCTTGGCGGCCCGGGAGCAGTACTTC	-	TRBV5-6	TRBJ2-5	-
CSARRGTGGPSGQYF	TGCAGTGCTAGACGCGGGACAGGGGGCCCGTCTGGGCAGTACTTC	-	TRBV20-1	TRBJ2-5	TRBD1
CASSATSGRYEQYF	TGCGCCAGCAGCGCGACTAGCGGGAGATATGAGCAGTACTTC	-	TRBV5-1	TRBJ2-5	TRBD2
CASRPRGTDTQYF	TGTGCCAGCAGACCGCGCGGCACAGATACGCAGTATTTT	-	TRBV2	TRBJ2-3	-
CASSEPRDRVNTEAFF	TGTGCCAGCAGTGAGCCCCGGGACAGGGTGAACACTGAAGCTTTCTTT	-	TRBV6-2/TRBV6-3	TRBJ1-1	TRBD1
CASSTPGTPFYNEQFF	TGTGCCAGCAGTACCCCCGGGACTCCGTTCTACAATGAGCAGTTCTTC	-	TRBV28	TRBJ2-1	-
CASSREAGVAKNIQYF	TGCGCCAGCAGCCGCGAGGCAGGCGTAGCCAAAAACATTCAGTACTTC	few	TRBV5-1	TRBJ2-4	-
CSAREIGQGTDTQYF	TGCAGTGCTAGAGAGATAGGACAGGGCACAGATACGCAGTATTTT	-	TRBV20-1	TRBJ2-3	TRBD1
CARSLVQADTQYF	TGTGCCCGCAGCTTAGTCCAGGCCGATACGCAGTATTTT	-	TRBV7-2	TRBJ2-3	-
CSARPGRGGTQYF	TGCAGTGCTAGACCGGGGAGGGGAGGGACCCAGTACTTC	few	TRBV20-1	TRBJ2-5	TRBD2